This TCR beta chain was documented in a study of cytomegalovirus exposure and HLA in healthy donors. In the study overall: From 190 million or so T cells, an earlier analysis saw under 140 million unique TCR beta sequences. Most donors, more than 80% of some 400 genotyped, fell in the Caucasian-associated ancestry cluster.

CDR1 and CDR2 (germline): SGHRS, YFSETQ. V lost 4 bases to trimming and J lost 2 bases, with 12 bases between them. This CDR3 spans 14 amino acids. In regard to this clone: Its antigen remains unidentified.

Study results and limitations: Further analysis was carried out later, and it showed several of the most significant clusters appearing linked to common viral pathogens. Researchers catalogued about 150 TCR beta chains as cytomegalovirus-associated.

Researchers ran the PCR with 60 Vbeta and 13 Jbeta primers. TCRdb's copy holds only in-frame clones and misses some; the assay was immunoSEQ multiplex PCR. The sample shows some 220,000 clones, approximately 84% of them seen only once. Sequencing used PBMCs. The receptor's source is a woman in her forties in good health and CMV-seronegative. The J gene is TRBJ1-2, the V gene TRBV5-1, with D hard to call. Here the CDR3 DNA reads TGCGCCAGCAGCCCCCTGACAAGCAACTATGGCTACACCTTC. It is translated as CASSPLTSNYGYTF.